This is a list of T cell receptor beta chains from one sample in a study of cytomegalovirus exposure and HLA in healthy donors. Clones were sequenced by immunoSEQ multiplex PCR, and TCRdb holds only the in-frame ones, with some missing. Of hundreds of thousands of clones in the sample, less than 85% are singletons; the top ten hold 0.63%. Material: PBMCs. These receptors were collected from a man younger than 35 in good health and CMV-seronegative. The CDR3 runs from the conserved cysteine through the conserved F or W. A D gene is named only where the DNA matches it firmly. Not all rows give a size; the values are once, few, many and, for expanded clones, a class.

V	D	J	size	CDR3	DNA
TRBV2	.	TRBJ2-2	.	CASSERRGFTGELFF	TGTGCCAGCAGTGAGCGCAGGGGTTTCACCGGGGAGCTGTTTTTT
TRBV6-6	TRBD1	TRBJ1-1	.	CASSTQPGTGNTEAFF	TGTGCCAGCAGCACTCAACCCGGGACAGGGAACACTGAAGCTTTCTTT
TRBV10-1	.	TRBJ2-5	.	CASSESRETQYF	TGCGCCAGCAGTGAGTCTCGAGAGACCCAGTACTTC
TRBV30	.	TRBJ2-2	.	CAWSSAGRTGELFF	TGTGCCTGGAGTTCGGCAGGGAGGACCGGGGAGCTGTTTTTT
TRBV2	.	TRBJ1-2	.	CASSVLSGSDGYTF	TGTGCCAGCAGTGTTCTTTCAGGGTCTGATGGCTACACCTTC
TRBV20-1	.	TRBJ1-4	.	CSASYSEKLFF	TGCAGTGCTAGCTATTCAGAAAAACTGTTTTTT
TRBV5-1	.	TRBJ2-3	.	CASSLADGRESDTQYF	TGCGCCAGCAGCTTGGCCGACGGACGGGAGTCAGATACGCAGTATTTT
TRBV30	.	TRBJ1-2	.	CAWNDGGDRGYTF	TGTGCCTGGAACGACGGGGGAGACCGTGGCTACACCTTC
TRBV10-2	TRBD1	TRBJ1-5	.	CASRDRGRFGQPQHF	TGCGCCAGCAGGGACAGGGGGCGGTTCGGTCAGCCCCAGCATTTT
TRBV27	TRBD1	TRBJ2-7	.	CASSRTGQGSYEQYF	TGTGCCAGCAGTCGTACGGGACAGGGCTCCTACGAGCAGTACTTC
TRBV18	.	TRBJ2-3	.	CASSPGFYF	TGTGCCAGCTCACCTGGCTTTTATTTT
TRBV7-6	TRBD2	TRBJ2-1	.	CASSFSGRGSEQFF	TGTGCCAGCAGCTTTAGCGGGAGGGGGAGTGAGCAGTTCTTC
TRBV6-5	.	TRBJ2-7	.	CASSYSGGPYEQYF	TGTGCCAGCAGTTACTCCGGGGGTCCCTACGAGCAGTACTTC
TRBV25-1	TRBD1	TRBJ2-3	.	CASSEWTGANTDTQYF	TGTGCCAGCAGTGAATGGACAGGGGCCAACACAGATACGCAGTATTTT
TRBV29-1	.	TRBJ2-3	few	CSVDGGYTDTQYF	TGCAGCGTTGATGGAGGTTATACAGATACGCAGTATTTT
TRBV6-5	.	TRBJ1-5	.	CASSYPGQPQHF	TGTGCCAGCAGTTACCCAGGTCAGCCCCAGCATTTT